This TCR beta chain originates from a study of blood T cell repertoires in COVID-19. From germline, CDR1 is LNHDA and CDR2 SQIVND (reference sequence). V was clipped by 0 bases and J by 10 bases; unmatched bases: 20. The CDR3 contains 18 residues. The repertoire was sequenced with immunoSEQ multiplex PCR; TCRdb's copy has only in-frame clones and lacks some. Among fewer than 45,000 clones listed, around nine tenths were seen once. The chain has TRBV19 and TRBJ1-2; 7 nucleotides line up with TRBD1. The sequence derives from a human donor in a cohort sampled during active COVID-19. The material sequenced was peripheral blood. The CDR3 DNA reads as TGTGCCAGTAGTATAGACTTCACATCCGACAGGGCAAATTTTGACTACACCTTC. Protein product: CASSIDFTSDRANFDYTF.